This TCR beta chain was sequenced for a study of early T cells in non-severe SARS-CoV-2 infection. Study in general: Chains were not paired, and sequencing was done on bulk RNA from unsorted whole blood.

Trimming removed 3 bases from V and 6 bases from J; junction bases left unmatched: 2. Germline CDR1 and CDR2: DFQATT and SNEGSKA (reference sequence). The CDR3 extends over 13 amino acids. TCRdb re-called the 5' RACE reads with MiXCR, one entry per CDR3 protein. The sample holds fewer than 50,000 distinct CDR3 sequences, 10% to 15% seen once. This clonotype was seen ten or more times. The source is an adult who was a healthcare worker with PCR-confirmed SARS-CoV-2 infection or an uninfected control (not recorded which). V and J are TRBV20-1 and TRBJ1-6; 7 nucleotides match TRBD1. Sequencing was performed on whole blood. DNA of the CDR3: TGCAGTGCTAGGGGACAGATTAATTCACCCCTCCACTTT. This sequence encodes CSARGQINSPLHF.